This entry is about one TCR beta chain. Random hexamers served to reverse transcribe about 0.45 to 1 ug RNA. TCRdb reprocessed the immunoSEQ multiplex PCR reads with MiXCR, giving one entry per CDR3 protein. The sample contains 150,000 to 190,000 distinct CDR3 sequences, approximately 93% of which appear only once. These data come from a study of CD8 T cells in Susac syndrome. The germline V and J ends were trimmed by 5 bases and 5 bases, with 15 bases remaining between them. This CDR3 comprises 14 residues. Germline V gene data show CDR1 as MNHEY and CDR2 as SVGEGT. The sequencing sample was made of CD8+ T cells from PBMCs. This clonotype was obtained from a human donor with multiple sclerosis. The chain links TRBV6-2 or TRBV6-3 to TRBJ2-5; a weak D match, TRBD2 (6 bases). The CDR3 loop reads CASSLVTSLETQYF. The CDR3 coding sequence is TGTGCCAGCAGTCTCGTTACTAGCCTGGAGACCCAGTACTTC.